This TCR beta chain was captured by sequencing in a study of glioma-infiltrating T cells. Study-level points and caveats: Tissue and blood shared very few CDR3 sequences. Non-neoplastic patients had below-expected tissue-blood divergence, while all gliomas exceeded expectation.

TCR alpha and beta CDR3 regions were amplified from RNA using iRepertoire nested multiplex PCR. Tissue mRNA or PBMC total RNA, roughly 90-450 ng, went into one-step reverse transcription and amplification. MiXCR was run by TCRdb on the multiplex PCR reads, yielding one entry per CDR3 protein. The repertoire consists of approximately 400,000 distinct CDR3 sequences, with roughly two fifths occurring once and the leading ten covering around 12%. The CDR3 sequence is 15 residues long. Losses at the gene ends were 2 bases for V and 0 bases for J; bases not matched to a gene: 2. Germline values: CDR1 MGHRA, CDR2 YSYEKL. There are a few counts of this clonotype. The antigen is unknown.

The sample comprised glioma tissue, nonneoplastic brain tissue, or PBMCs (not recorded which). This sequence originates from a human donor with low-grade glioma or glioblastoma, undergoing nonglioma brain surgery, or in good health (not recorded which). The chain joins TRBV4-1 to TRBJ1-1; 8 positions match TRBD1. CDR3 in amino acids: CASSQTGGVNTEAFF. For the CDR3, the DNA is TGCGCCAGCAGCCAAACAGGGGGGGTGAACACTGAAGCTTTCTTT.